This entry describes one T cell receptor (beta chain). The source of the sample is a study of blood T cell repertoires in COVID-19. Study background: Some COVID-19 samples were acute and others convalescent; all came from the United States, Italy and Spain. T cells, B-cell-depleted T cells, or PBMCs supplied cDNA or gDNA.

In the authors' workflow: Amplification of reference gene primers was used by the study to estimate nucleated cell counts. Method: immunoSEQ multiplex PCR; TCRdb's copy keeps in-frame clones and lacks some. That table gives V, J and clone size, and the DNA gave D and trimming. Of around 620,000 clones listed, 85% to 90% were seen once; the top ten hold about 0.24%. Germline CDR1 is WNHNN and CDR2 is SYGVQD (reference sequence). The length of the CDR3 is 13 residues. The germline V and J ends were trimmed by 2 bases and 5 bases, with 8 bases remaining between them. The TCR originated in a woman in her late teens or twenties with acute or convalescent COVID-19. Sequencing was done on a sample of peripheral blood. This chain joins TRBV10-1 and TRBJ2-3; D unresolved. CDR3 nucleotide sequence: TGCGCCAGCAGTGAGGGCTGTGGAGATACGCAGTATTTT. Amino acid sequence: CASSEGCGDTQYF.